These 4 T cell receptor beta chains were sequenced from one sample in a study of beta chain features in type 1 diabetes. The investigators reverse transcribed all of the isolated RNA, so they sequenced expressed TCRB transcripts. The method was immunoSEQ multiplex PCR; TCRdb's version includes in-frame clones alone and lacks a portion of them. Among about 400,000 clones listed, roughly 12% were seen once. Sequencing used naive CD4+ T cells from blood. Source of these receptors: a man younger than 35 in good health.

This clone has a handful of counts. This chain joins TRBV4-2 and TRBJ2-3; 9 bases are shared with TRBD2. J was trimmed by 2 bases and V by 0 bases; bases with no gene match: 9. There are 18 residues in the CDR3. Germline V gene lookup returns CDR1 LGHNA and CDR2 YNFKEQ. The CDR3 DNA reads TGTGCCAGCAGCCAAGATCCCCGGCGGGGGGGGGCCACAGATACGCAGTATTTT. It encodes CASSQDPRRGGATDTQYF.

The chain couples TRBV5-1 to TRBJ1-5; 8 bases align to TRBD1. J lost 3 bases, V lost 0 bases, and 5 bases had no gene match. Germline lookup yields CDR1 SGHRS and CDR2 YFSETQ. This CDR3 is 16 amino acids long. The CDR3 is CASSLGAGGDNQPQHF. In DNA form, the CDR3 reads TGCGCCAGCAGCTTGGGGGCAGGGGGCGACAATCAGCCCCAGCATTTT.

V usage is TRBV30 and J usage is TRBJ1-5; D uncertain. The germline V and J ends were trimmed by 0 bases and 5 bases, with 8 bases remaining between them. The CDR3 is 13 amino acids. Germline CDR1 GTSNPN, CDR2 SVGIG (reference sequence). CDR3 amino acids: CAWSVTRDQPQHF. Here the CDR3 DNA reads TGTGCCTGGAGTGTAACCCGGGATCAGCCCCAGCATTTT.

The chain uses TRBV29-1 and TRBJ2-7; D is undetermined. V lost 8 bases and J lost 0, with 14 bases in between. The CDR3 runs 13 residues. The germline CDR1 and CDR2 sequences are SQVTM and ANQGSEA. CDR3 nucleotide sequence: TGCAGCTCAGCAATGGGCAGCTCCTACGAGCAGTACTTC. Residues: CSSAMGSSYEQYF.